This TCR beta chain appears in the sequencing data of a study of PD-L1 blockade in urothelial cancer. On the study more broadly: Patients went on atezolizumab in the mid-2010s, receiving 1,200 mg intravenously every 3 weeks. Analyses were performed on blood at 3 weeks after treatment start (the second dose) and at 6 weeks. Overall study findings and caveats: By 3 weeks, tumor-associated blood clones had expanded more in durable-benefit patients.

Germline assignment: CDR1 SNHLY and CDR2 FYNNEI. Trimming stripped 6 bases from V and 4 bases from J, with 15 bases between. The length of the CDR3 is 14 residues. TCRdb keeps only in-frame clones here, not all; method: immunoSEQ multiplex PCR. Counted here are over 100,000 clones, 91% occurring once; the ten biggest clones make up less than 5%. This clone showed up just a few times. The antigen remains undetermined. Time point specified: peripheral blood 6 weeks after treatment start. The sample in question was PBMCs, obtained around atezolizumab (anti-PD-L1) treatment. The receptor was derived from a man between 60 and 70 years old with urothelial cancer. This rearrangement joins TRBV2 to TRBJ1-2, with D perhaps matching TRBD1 (6 bases). CDR3 loop: CASSPSGQPYGYTF. The CDR3 DNA follows: TGTGCCAGCAGCCCTAGCGGACAGCCCTATGGCTACACCTTC.